The T cell receptor (beta chain) described here comes from a study of T cell responses to AZD1222 COVID-19 vaccine. Study findings and constraints: Close to half of spike-specific TCRs reportedly recognize unmutated variant regions. At baseline, seropositivity was found in only a handful of AZD1222 recipients. The study found vaccine-associated CD4 TCRs spanning spike, dominant at 160-218 and 743-854.

A single count supports this clone. Its antigen is currently unknown. TCRdb's table, derived via immunoSEQ multiplex PCR, lists solely in-frame clones and lacks some. The sample lists about 130,000 clones, roughly 87% occurring once. V shed 4 bases and J shed 3 bases, with 13 bases lying between them. The germline CDR1 and CDR2 sequences are MNHEY and SMNVEV (reference sequence). The CDR3 length is 14 residues. This specimen was peripheral blood, taken on day 0 of MenACWY control vaccination. The sequence derives from an adult in good health. This rearrangement joins TRBV27 to TRBJ2-7; D might be TRBD1 or TRBD2, each matching 5 bases. This chain's CDR3 is CASSSSGRSYEQYF. In nucleotides, the CDR3 is TGTGCCAGCAGTTCCTCGGGACGGAGCTACGAGCAGTACTTC.